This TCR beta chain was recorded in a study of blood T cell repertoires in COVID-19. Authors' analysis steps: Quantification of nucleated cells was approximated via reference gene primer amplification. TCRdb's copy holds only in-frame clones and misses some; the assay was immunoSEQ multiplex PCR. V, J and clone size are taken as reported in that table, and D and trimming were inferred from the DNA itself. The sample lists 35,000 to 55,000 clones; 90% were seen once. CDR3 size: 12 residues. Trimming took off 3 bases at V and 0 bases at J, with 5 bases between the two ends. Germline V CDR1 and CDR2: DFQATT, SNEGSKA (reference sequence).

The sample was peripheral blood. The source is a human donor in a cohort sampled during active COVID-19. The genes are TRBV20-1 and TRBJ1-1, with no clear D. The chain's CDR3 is CSASPVNTEAFF. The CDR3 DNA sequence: TGCAGTGCTAGTCCCGTGAACACTGAAGCTTTCTTT.